The 30 T cell receptor beta chains below come from one sample, sequenced in a study of T cells in women clearing cervical HPV infection. Profiling relied on immunoSEQ multiplex PCR, and the TCRdb table lists in-frame clones only, not all of them. Its table records fewer than 35,000 clones. Input material: blood buffy coat. All receptors come from a woman aged 18-69 years with a cervical HPV16 infection that either progressed to CIN3+ or cleared (not recorded which).

On this clone itself: The read terminates 3 residues ahead of where the CDR3 ends, so the germline J gene completes it. V is TRBV2 and J is TRBJ2-3; 7 positions match TRBD1. This CDR3 spans 14 amino acids. Germline lookup yields CDR1 SNHLY and CDR2 FYNNEI. CDR3 residues: CASSYLPQGSPQYF. CDR3 DNA, as far as it was read: TGTGCCAGCAGTTACCTTCCACAGGGGAGTCCG.

As regards this clone: The read comes to an end 3 residues before the CDR3 does, leaving the germline J gene to fill in the end. V is TRBV5-1 and J is TRBJ2-7, with 11 bases fitting TRBD1. Germline V gives CDR1 SGHRS, CDR2 YFSETQ. This CDR3 is 15 amino acids long. Losses at the gene ends were 3 bases for V and 2 bases for J; bases not matched to a gene: 4. The CDR3 protein is CASSYGGQGAYEQYF. CDR3 DNA (partial): TGCGCCAGCAGCTATGGGGGACAGGGGGCCTACGAG.

Points on this clone: Coverage ceases 3 residues before the CDR3 finishes, and the germline J gene fills in the end. V is TRBV30 and J is TRBJ1-1; possible D gene TRBD1, 6 bases. Germline CDR1 GTSNPN, CDR2 SVGIG (reference sequence). This CDR3 has 11 amino acids. The CDR3 sequence is CAWRDSSRAFF. The CDR3 bases that were read are TGTGCCTGGAGGGACAGCTCACGG.

A remark on this clone: The read halts 3 residues ahead of the CDR3 end, with the missing end drawn from the germline J gene. The identical CDR3 is also encoded by other nucleotide sequences in the sample. The chain combines TRBV19 with TRBJ2-5, with 7 positions matching TRBD1. The CDR3 sequence is 15 residues long. The junction had 12 bases not matched to a gene; V was cut back by 9 bases and J by 2 bases. Germline V lookup: CDR1 LNHDA, CDR2 SQIVND (reference sequence). CDR3 loop: CASSRQGVRQETQYF. The sequenced CDR3 bases are TGTGCCAGCAGTCGACAGGGAGTTAGGCAAGAGACC.

With regard to this clone: The CDR3 is cut off 3 residues early in the read; its end comes from the germline J gene. The J gene is TRBJ1-3, the V gene TRBV19; the D gene is possibly TRBD1 (5 bases). V dropped 9 bases and J dropped 1 base, with 22 bases sitting between them. The CDR3 loop spans 17 amino acids. Germline assignment: CDR1 LNHDA and CDR2 SQIVND (reference sequence). The sequenced CDR3 bases are TGTGCCAGCAGTGGAGTGTGGGGCGTCCATTCTGGAAACACC. Amino acid sequence: CASSGVWGVHSGNT. The entire CDR3 protein reads CASSGVWGVHSGNTIYF. The whole variable domain, remainder taken from reference TRBV19 and TRBJ1-3, is DGGITQSPKYLFRKEGQNVTLSCEQNLNHDAMYWYRQDPGQGLRLIYYSQIVNDFQKGDIAEGYSVSREKKESFPLTVTSAQKNPTAFYLCASSGVWGVHSGNTIYFGEGSWLTVV.

A note on this clone: The read ends 3 residues shy of where the CDR3 ends; the end is completed using the germline J gene. This sequence joins TRBV2 and TRBJ2-1, with 9 bases matching TRBD2. This CDR3 is built from 15 residues. The germline CDR1 and CDR2 sequences are SNHLY and FYNNEI. V lost 8 bases to trimming and J lost 7 bases; unmatched junction nucleotides: 12. Partial CDR3 DNA: TGTGCCAGCCAGGTGGGCCTGGCGGGAGGGAATGAG. Translation gives CASQVGLAGGNE. From start to end, the CDR3 is CASQVGLAGGNEQFF.

Points on this clone: The read halts 3 residues ahead of the CDR3 end, with the missing end drawn from the germline J gene. The rearrangement uses TRBV6-2 or TRBV6-3 and TRBJ1-5; TRBD1 is a possible D gene (5 bases). Germline V lookup: CDR1 MNHEY, CDR2 SVGEGT. The V end lost 0 bases, the J end lost 0 bases, and 12 bases lay between the germline ends. The CDR3 consists of 17 residues. This chain's CDR3 is CASSYSIGGNSNQPQHF. The CDR3 bases that were read are TGTGCCAGCAGTTACTCGATCGGGGGAAATAGCAATCAGCCC.

A note on this clone: The read comes to an end 3 residues before the CDR3 does, leaving the germline J gene to fill in the end. This sequence joins TRBV11-3 and TRBJ1-6; the D gene is possibly TRBD1 (6 bases). The CDR3 length is 15 residues. V was shortened by 4 bases and J by 10 bases, with 17 bases between the two germline ends. The germline gives CDR1 SGHNT, CDR2 YENEEA. The CDR3 region is CASSSDSERSSPLHF. The CDR3 DNA, read in part, is TGTGCCAGCAGCTCGGACAGTGAGAGATCATCACCC.

As to this clone: The read terminates 3 residues before the CDR3 end, so the remaining end is supplied by the germline J gene. The V gene is TRBV18, the J gene TRBJ2-1; 8 bases align to TRBD2. This CDR3 is built from 17 residues. CDR1 and CDR2 (germline): KGHSH, LQKENI. The V segment lost 0 bases and the J segment 1 base; nucleotides outside the gene matches: 5. The CDR3 region is CASSPPGTGGSYNEQFF. The DNA read from the CDR3 is TGTGCCAGCTCACCACCAGGGACGGGGGGGTCCTACAATGAG.

Remarks on this clone: The CDR3 end lies 3 residues beyond the end of the read and is filled in from the germline J gene. The chain uses TRBV7-4 and TRBJ2-3; possibly TRBD1 for D (5 bases). Germline V gene sequence: CDR1 SGHVT, CDR2 SQSDAQ. The CDR3 contains 15 residues. The germline V and J ends were trimmed by 0 bases and 2 bases, with 9 bases remaining between them. The CDR3 is CASSLAGAHTDTQYF. CDR3 DNA, as far as it was read: TGTGCCAGCAGCTTAGCAGGGGCCCACACAGATACG.

As regards this clone: The missing CDR3 end, 3 residues past where the read stops, is filled in from the germline J gene. The chain recombines TRBV20-1 with TRBJ1-6; no clear D gene. Germline CDR1 and CDR2: DFQATT and SNEGSKA (reference sequence). V was clipped by 0 bases and J by 9 bases, with 15 bases between them. The CDR3 has 15 residues. CDR3 residues: CSAREPGSRVSPLHF. The DNA read from the CDR3 is TGCAGTGCTAGAGAACCCGGATCCCGGGTTTCACCC.

Turning to this clone: Coverage ceases 3 residues before the CDR3 finishes, and the germline J gene fills in the end. The V gene is TRBV2, the J gene TRBJ2-7; 8 positions agree with TRBD1. Germline CDR1 and CDR2: SNHLY and FYNNEI. V trimming: 3 bases; J trimming: 2 bases; junction bases outside the gene matches: 3. The CDR3 sequence is 14 residues long. The CDR3 sequence: CASSDQGATYEQYF. CDR3 bases read: TGTGCCAGCAGTGATCAGGGGGCTACCTACGAG.

To note about this clone: The read comes to an end 3 residues before the CDR3 does, leaving the germline J gene to fill in the end. V is TRBV20-1 and J is TRBJ2-3; 10 bases agree with TRBD2. Losses at the gene ends were 3 bases for V and 6 bases for J; bases not matched to a gene: 3. This CDR3 spans 13 amino acids. Germline-derived CDR1 and CDR2 are DFQATT and SNEGSKA (reference sequence). The sequenced part of the CDR3 DNA is TGCAGTGCTAGGCTAGCGGGAGCCGATACG. Its translation: CSARLAGADT. The entire CDR3 sequence reads CSARLAGADTQYF.

In the case of this clone: The read stops 3 residues short of the end of the CDR3; the missing end is completed from the germline J gene. The rearrangement links TRBV7-9 to TRBJ1-5; D is perhaps TRBD1 (6 bases). The CDR3 length is 14 residues. V lost 5 bases and J lost 5, with 13 bases in between. Germline assignment: CDR1 SEHNR and CDR2 FQNEAQ (reference sequence). Incomplete CDR3 DNA: TGTGCCAGCAGCAAGGAGGGGGTCGATCAGCCC. Translating it yields CASSKEGVDQP. The entire CDR3 is CASSKEGVDQPQHF.

CDR3 residues: CASSPVQGSETQYF. The sequenced CDR3 bases are TGTGCCAGCAGCCCAGTACAGGGAAGCGAGACC. V and J are TRBV11-3 and TRBJ2-5; a weak D match, TRBD1 (6 bases). The read ends 3 residues before the CDR3 terminus; that terminus is restored from the germline J gene. Per the germline V gene, CDR1 is SGHNT and CDR2 is YENEEA. V was clipped by 5 bases and J by 5 bases, with 15 bases between them. The CDR3 extends over 14 amino acids.

Points on this clone: The read ends 3 residues before the CDR3 terminus; that terminus is restored from the germline J gene. The chain couples TRBV7-8 to TRBJ2-3; 8 bases agree with TRBD2. Losses at the gene ends were 4 bases for V and 0 bases for J; bases not matched to a gene: 6. The germline gives CDR1 SGHVS, CDR2 FQNEAQ. The CDR3 has 16 residues. CDR3 region: CASSSAIAGSTDTQYF. The CDR3 bases that were read are TGTGCCAGCAGCTCGGCTATAGCGGGGAGCACAGATACG.

As to this clone: The read comes to an end 3 residues before the CDR3 does, leaving the germline J gene to fill in the end. The genes are TRBV28 and TRBJ2-7, with 7 nucleotides matching TRBD1. The ends lost 6 bases at V and 1 base at J; junction bases unmatched: 9. The CDR3 loop spans 15 amino acids. Looked up from germline, CDR1 is MDHEN and CDR2 is SYDVKM. The CDR3 spells CASRADRAGSYEQYF. CDR3 DNA, as far as it was read: TGTGCCAGCAGGGCAGACAGGGCAGGGTCCTACGAG.

The DNA read from the CDR3 is TGTGCCAGCTCATCCGGGACAGGGGGAACCGAC. This sequence encodes CASSSGTGGTD. In full, the CDR3 is CASSSGTGGTDYTF. The chain has TRBV18 and TRBJ1-2; 11 nucleotides line up with TRBD1. The CDR3 goes on 3 residues after the read ends, and that part is filled in from the germline J gene. The CDR3 runs to 14 residues. Germline-derived CDR1 and CDR2 are KGHSH and LQKENI.

Of note for this clone: The identical CDR3 is also encoded by other nucleotide sequences in the sample. Here the CDR3 reads CASSPEYGTGIFKNTIYF. CDR3 DNA (partial): TGTGCCAGCAGCCCGGAGTACGGGACAGGCATTTTTAAGAACACC. The V call is TRBV13, the J call TRBJ1-3; 8 nucleotides match TRBD1. The CDR3 end is not reached by the read, which stops 3 residues before it; the germline J gene fills it in. Germline CDR1 and CDR2: PRHDT and FYEKMQ (reference sequence). The CDR3 is 18 residues long. J was trimmed by 7 bases and V by 5 bases; bases with no gene match: 19.

Note on this clone: At one end the junction does not follow the germline gene, possibly because of a read error. The read ends 3 residues shy of where the CDR3 ends; the end is completed using the germline J gene. The sample contains more than one DNA sequence encoding this CDR3. This chain connects TRBV7-2 to TRBJ1-3; D ambiguous. The CDR3 loop spans 14 amino acids. CDR1 and CDR2 (germline): SGHTA, FQGNSA. CDR3 sequence: CASSLSAVGNTIYF. The CDR3 bases that were read are TGTGCCAGCAGCTTATCCGCGGTTGGAAACACA.

On this clone itself: The DNA ends 3 residues before the CDR3 does, and the rest of the CDR3 is filled in from the germline J gene. The chain couples TRBV18 to TRBJ2-3; D gene ambiguous. Germline V gives CDR1 KGHSH, CDR2 LQKENI. V gave up 1 base and J gave up 2 bases, with 7 bases separating them. This CDR3 is 14 amino acids long. The CDR3 loop is CASSPRQNTDTQYF. Incomplete CDR3 DNA: TGTGCCAGCTCACCACGGCAAAACACAGATACG.

A remark on this clone: Read sequence stops 3 residues before the CDR3 end, and the germline J gene provides the missing end. The gene calls are TRBV6-1 and TRBJ2-7; 8 nucleotides agree with TRBD2. This CDR3 comprises 14 residues. Germline values: CDR1 MNHNS, CDR2 SASEGT. J lost 0 bases, V lost 4 bases, and 2 bases had no gene match. The CDR3 loop is CASSVGGDSYEQYF. The CDR3 bases that were read are TGTGCCAGCAGTGTCGGGGGGGACTCCTACGAG.

Remarks on this clone: The read falls 3 residues short of the CDR3 end, and the missing part is taken from the germline J gene. This chain links TRBV2 with TRBJ2-2; 8 bases map to TRBD2. Germline V CDR1 and CDR2: SNHLY, FYNNEI. The CDR3 sequence is 15 residues long. V trimming: 6 bases; J trimming: 1 base; junction bases outside the gene matches: 4. The part of the CDR3 DNA that was read is TGTGCCAGCAGCACCGGGACTAGGAACACCGGGGAG. This gives the protein CASSTGTRNTGE. The full-length CDR3 reads as CASSTGTRNTGELFF. Full variable domain (remainder filled in from reference TRBV2 and TRBJ2-2): EPEVTQTPSHQVTQMGQEVILRCVPISNHLYFYWYRQILGQKVEFLVSFYNNEISEKSEIFDDQFSVERPDGSNFTLKIRSTKLEDSAMYFCASSTGTRNTGELFFGEGSRLTVL.

Notes on this clone: The CDR3 end is not reached by the read, which stops 3 residues before it; the germline J gene fills it in. This sequence joins TRBV5-4 and TRBJ2-2; TRBD1 is a possible D gene (5 bases). In germline, CDR1 is SGHNT, CDR2 YYREEE (reference sequence). The CDR3 sequence is 14 residues long. CDR3 residues: CASSLAQENSPLFF. CDR3 DNA (partial): TGTGCCAGCAGCTTGGCACAGGAAAATTCACCG.

With respect to this clone: The read halts 3 residues ahead of the CDR3 end, with the missing end drawn from the germline J gene. V is TRBV7-6 and J is TRBJ1-6; 7 bases are a match to TRBD1. The CDR3 has 13 residues. After removal of 6 bases from V and 10 bases from J, the junction contained 6 bases not matched to a gene. CDR1 and CDR2 (germline): SGHVS, FNYEAQ. The DNA read from the CDR3 is TGTGCCAGCAGTGGACAGGCCCCCTCACCC. The encoded protein is CASSGQAPSP. The CDR3 reads in full as CASSGQAPSPLHF. Drawing the rest from reference TRBV7-6 and TRBJ1-6, the complete variable domain is GAGVSQSPRYKVTKRGQDVALRCDPISGHVSLYWYRQALGQGPEFLTYFNYEAQQDKSGLPNDRFSAERPEGSISTLTIQRTEQRDSAMYRCASSGQAPSPLHFGNGTRLTVT.

With respect to this clone: The read falls 3 residues short of the CDR3 end, and the missing part is taken from the germline J gene. The rearrangement uses TRBV6-1 and TRBJ1-5, with D unclear. Trimming pared 4 bases from V and 0 bases from J, leaving 7 bases between. The CDR3 covers 14 residues. Germline V CDR1 and CDR2: MNHNS, SASEGT. The part of the CDR3 DNA that was read is TGTGCCAGCAGTGGCAGTCATAGCAATCAGCCC. It encodes CASSGSHSNQP. The entire CDR3 reads CASSGSHSNQPQHF.

As concerns this clone: The read ends 3 residues before the CDR3 terminus; that terminus is restored from the germline J gene. The chain links TRBV6-1 to TRBJ2-4; D ambiguous. CDR1 and CDR2 (germline): MNHNS, SASEGT. There are 11 residues in the CDR3. The ends were cut back, 2 bases at V and 8 bases at J, with 4 bases in the middle. Incomplete CDR3 DNA: TGTGCCAGCAGTGAAAGGGACATT. It specifies CASSERDI. The CDR3 reads in full as CASSERDIQYF.

Details on this clone: The read falls 3 residues short of the CDR3 end, and the missing part is taken from the germline J gene. This chain joins TRBV5-6 and TRBJ2-7; TRBD2 matches 8 bases. CDR1 and CDR2 from the germline V gene are SGHDT and YYEEEE. This CDR3 has 15 amino acids. The V and J ends lost 4 bases and 6 bases, in that order; junction bases with no gene match: 12. The CDR3 DNA, read in part, is TGTGCCAGCAGCCACTTAGCGGGGCGGGGAAGCGAG. Translated, it gives CASSHLAGRGSE. The complete CDR3 sequence is CASSHLAGRGSEQYF.

To note about this clone: Sequencing ends 3 residues short of the CDR3 end; the germline J gene provides the rest. This chain uses TRBV7-9 with TRBJ2-3; D perhaps matches TRBD1 (7 bases). This CDR3 is built from 14 residues. CDR1 and CDR2 from the germline V gene are SEHNR and FQNEAQ (reference sequence). The CDR3 protein is CASSFAGGSETQYF. Partial CDR3 DNA: TGTGCCAGCAGCTTCGCAGGGGGGTCGGAGACG.

As to this clone: Coverage ceases 3 residues before the CDR3 finishes, and the germline J gene fills in the end. The chain links TRBV11-2 to TRBJ2-7, with 7 bases that match TRBD2. V was clipped by 5 bases and J by 6 bases; unmatched bases: 7. Germline V gene data show CDR1 as SGHAT and CDR2 as FQNNGV. The CDR3 is made up of 13 amino acids. CDR3 DNA, as far as it was read: TGTGCCAGCAGCGGACTAGACCTACTCGAG. This sequence encodes CASSGLDLLE. The full CDR3 is CASSGLDLLEQYF. Looking up the rest from reference TRBV11-2 and TRBJ2-7 gives the full variable domain: EAGVAQSPRYKIIEKRQSVAFWCNPISGHATLYWYQQILGQGPKLLIQFQNNGVVDDSQLPKDRFSAERLKGVDSTLKIQPAKLEDSAVYLCASSGLDLLEQYFGPGTRLTVT.